The following is a T cell receptor (beta chain) sequence with its context. Its antigen is undetermined. The data derive from a study of vaccination effects on CD4 cells after COVID-19. Antigen-specific CD4+ T cells were first expanded with viral peptide pools by the ViraFEST assay and only then sequenced. Cells that had been cultured for roughly ten days were the source of isolated CD4+ T cells. As their vaccination, participants received two doses of either BNT162b2 or mRNA-1273. Study conclusions and caveats: Clonal contraction was marked in infection- and vaccine-induced clones late after vaccination. The authors studied few convalescent patients and collected no early post-infection timepoints.

Looked up from germline, CDR1 is LNHDA and CDR2 is SQIVND (reference sequence). V shed 8 bases and J 2 bases; nucleotides not matched to a gene: 5. This CDR3 is 13 amino acids long. The assay was immunoSEQ multiplex PCR, and TCRdb's table has in-frame clones only and misses some. The sample yields some 61,000 clones, roughly 80% seen once. The receptor's source is a human donor who received a COVID-19 vaccine. The chain couples TRBV19 to TRBJ1-2; 7 bases match TRBD1. Sequenced here: CD4+ T cells from PBMCs cultured with HCoV-OC43 spike peptides, sampled after COVID-19 vaccination. Sample subset: HCoV-OC43 spike overlapping peptide pool stimulation. CDR3 in DNA: TGTGCCAGTCGACAGGGCTCGAACTATGGCTACACCTTC. Amino acid sequence: CASRQGSNYGYTF.